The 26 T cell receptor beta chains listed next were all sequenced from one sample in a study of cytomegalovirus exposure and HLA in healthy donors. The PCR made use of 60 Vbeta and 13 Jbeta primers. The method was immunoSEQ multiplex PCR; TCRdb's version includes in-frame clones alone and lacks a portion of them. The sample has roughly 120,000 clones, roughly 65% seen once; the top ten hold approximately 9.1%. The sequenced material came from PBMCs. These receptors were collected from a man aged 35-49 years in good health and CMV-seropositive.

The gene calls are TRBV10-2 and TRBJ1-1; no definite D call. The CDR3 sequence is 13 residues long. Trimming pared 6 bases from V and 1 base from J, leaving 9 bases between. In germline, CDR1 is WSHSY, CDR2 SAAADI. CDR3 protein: CASSRQENTEAFF. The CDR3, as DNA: TGCGCCAGCAGCCGGCAGGAGAACACTGAAGCTTTCTTT.

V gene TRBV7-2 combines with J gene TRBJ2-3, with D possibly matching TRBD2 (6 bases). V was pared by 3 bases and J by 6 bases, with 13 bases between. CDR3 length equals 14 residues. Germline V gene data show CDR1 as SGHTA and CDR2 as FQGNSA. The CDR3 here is CASSFWRGGDTQYF. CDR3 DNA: TGTGCCAGCAGCTTTTGGCGGGGTGGGGATACGCAGTATTTT.

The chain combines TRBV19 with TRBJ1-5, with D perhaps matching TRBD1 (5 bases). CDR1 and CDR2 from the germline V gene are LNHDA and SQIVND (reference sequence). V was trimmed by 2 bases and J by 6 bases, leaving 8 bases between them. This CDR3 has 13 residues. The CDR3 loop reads CASSIKGLQPQHF. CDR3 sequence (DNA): TGTGCCAGTAGTATAAAGGGGCTTCAGCCCCAGCATTTT.

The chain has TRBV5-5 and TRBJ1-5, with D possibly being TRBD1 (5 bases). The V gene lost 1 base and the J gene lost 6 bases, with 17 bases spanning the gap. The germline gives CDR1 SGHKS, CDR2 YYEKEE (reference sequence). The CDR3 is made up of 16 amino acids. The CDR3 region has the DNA TGTGCCAGCAGCTTGCTGGAAGGGGCCTGGGGTCAGCCCCAGCATTTT. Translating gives CASSLLEGAWGQPQHF.

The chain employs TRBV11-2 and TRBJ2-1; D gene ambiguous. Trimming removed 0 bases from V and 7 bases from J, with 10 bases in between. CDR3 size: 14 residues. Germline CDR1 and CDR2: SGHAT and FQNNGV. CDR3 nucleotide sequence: TGTGCCAGCAGCTTAGAGTTACTGACAAATGAGCAGTTCTTC. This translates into CASSLELLTNEQFF.

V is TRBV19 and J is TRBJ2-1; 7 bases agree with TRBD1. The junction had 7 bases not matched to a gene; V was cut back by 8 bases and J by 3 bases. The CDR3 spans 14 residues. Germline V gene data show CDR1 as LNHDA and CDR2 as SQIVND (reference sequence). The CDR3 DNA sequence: TGTGCCAGTCAGTACAGGGGCCTCTACAATGAGCAGTTCTTC. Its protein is CASQYRGLYNEQFF.

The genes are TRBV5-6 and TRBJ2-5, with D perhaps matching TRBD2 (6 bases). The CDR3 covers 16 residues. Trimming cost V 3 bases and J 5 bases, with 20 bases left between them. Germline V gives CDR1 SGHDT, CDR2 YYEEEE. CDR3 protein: CASSSPRGAGGETQYF. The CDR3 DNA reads TGTGCCAGCAGCTCCCCCCGGGGAGCGGGCGGCGAGACCCAGTACTTC.

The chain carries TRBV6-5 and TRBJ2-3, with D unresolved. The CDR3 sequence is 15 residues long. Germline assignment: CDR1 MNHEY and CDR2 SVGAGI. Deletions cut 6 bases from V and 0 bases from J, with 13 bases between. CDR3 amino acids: CASSALGVSTDTQYF. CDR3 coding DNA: TGTGCCAGCAGCGCCCTCGGTGTGAGCACAGATACGCAGTATTTT.

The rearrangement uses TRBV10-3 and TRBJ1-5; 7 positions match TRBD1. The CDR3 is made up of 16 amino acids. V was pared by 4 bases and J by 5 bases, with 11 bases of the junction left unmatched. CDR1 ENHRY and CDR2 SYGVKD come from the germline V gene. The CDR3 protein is CAISARPGTADQPQHF. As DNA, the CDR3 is TGTGCCATCAGTGCCCGTCCCGGGACAGCGGATCAGCCCCAGCATTTT.

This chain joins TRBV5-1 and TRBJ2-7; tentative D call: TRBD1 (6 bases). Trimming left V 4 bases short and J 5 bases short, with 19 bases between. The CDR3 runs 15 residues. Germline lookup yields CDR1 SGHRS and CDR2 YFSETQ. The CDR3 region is CASSPHRTASHEQYF. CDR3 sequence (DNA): TGCGCCAGCAGCCCCCATCGGACAGCGTCCCACGAGCAGTACTTC.

The CDR3 DNA sequence: TGTGCCAGCAGCTTAGCTAGCACAGGGCACCACGAGCAGTACTTC. Protein: CASSLASTGHHEQYF. The rearrangement joins TRBV7-9 to TRBJ2-7, with D possibly TRBD1 on 6 matching bases. The length of the CDR3 is 15 residues. With 0 bases removed from V and 5 bases from J, the gap between germline ends came to 14 bases. CDR1 and CDR2 (germline): SEHNR, FQNEAQ (reference sequence).

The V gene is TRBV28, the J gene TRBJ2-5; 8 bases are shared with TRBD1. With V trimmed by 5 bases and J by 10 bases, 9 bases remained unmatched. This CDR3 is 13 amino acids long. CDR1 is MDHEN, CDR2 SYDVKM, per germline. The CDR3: CASSPGTGVDQYF. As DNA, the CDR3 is TGTGCCAGCAGTCCGGGGACAGGAGTGGACCAGTACTTC. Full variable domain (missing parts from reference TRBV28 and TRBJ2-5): DVKVTQSSRYLVKRTGEKVFLECVQDMDHENMFWYRQDPGLGLRLIYFSYDVKMKEKGDIPEGYSVSREKKERFSLILESASTNQTSMYLCASSPGTGVDQYFGPGTRLLVL.

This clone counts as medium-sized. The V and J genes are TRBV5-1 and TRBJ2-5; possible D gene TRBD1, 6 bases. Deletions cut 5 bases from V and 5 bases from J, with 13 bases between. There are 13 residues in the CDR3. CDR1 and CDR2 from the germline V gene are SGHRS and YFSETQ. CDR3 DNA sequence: TGCGCCAGCAGGGTTACAGGGATGGAGACCCAGTACTTC. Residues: CASRVTGMETQYF.

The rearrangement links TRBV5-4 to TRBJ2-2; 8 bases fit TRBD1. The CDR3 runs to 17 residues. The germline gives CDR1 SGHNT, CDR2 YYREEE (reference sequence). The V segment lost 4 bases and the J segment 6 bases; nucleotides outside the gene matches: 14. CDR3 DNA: TGTGCCAGCAGCAACCCTCGGACAGGGTGGGTCCCCGGGGAGCTGTTTTTT. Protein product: CASSNPRTGWVPGELFF.

The DNA of the CDR3 is TGTGCCATCAGTGGTCAGGGTGACGAGACCCAGTACTTC. Translating gives CAISGQGDETQYF. The chain couples TRBV10-3 to TRBJ2-5; perhaps TRBD1 as D (5 bases). Germline CDR1 is ENHRY and CDR2 is SYGVKD. The CDR3 spans 13 residues. Trimming took 4 bases from V and 5 from J, leaving 11 bases between them.

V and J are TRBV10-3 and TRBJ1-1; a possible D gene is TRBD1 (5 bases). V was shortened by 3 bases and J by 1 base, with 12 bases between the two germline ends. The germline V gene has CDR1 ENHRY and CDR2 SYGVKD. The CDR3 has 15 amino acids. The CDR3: CAISDTGSRNTEAFF. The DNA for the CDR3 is TGTGCCATCAGTGATACAGGATCGAGGAACACTGAAGCTTTCTTT.

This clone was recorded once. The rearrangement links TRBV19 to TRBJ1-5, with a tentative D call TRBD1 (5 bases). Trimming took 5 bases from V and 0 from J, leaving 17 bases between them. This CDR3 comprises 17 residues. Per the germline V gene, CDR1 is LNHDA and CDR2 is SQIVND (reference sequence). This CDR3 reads CASSSAGGLYSNQPQHF. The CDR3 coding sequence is TGTGCCAGTAGTTCAGCGGGGGGACTCTATAGCAATCAGCCCCAGCATTTT.

The CDR3 loop reads CAGRRGLSPPFF. CDR3 nucleotides: TGTGCAGGGCGGCGGGGGCTAAGTCCCCCGTTCTTC. V usage is TRBV5-8 and J usage is TRBJ2-1; possibly TRBD2 for D (7 bases). CDR1 SGHTS and CDR2 YDEGEE come from the germline V gene. The CDR3 loop spans 12 amino acids.

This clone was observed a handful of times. For the CDR3, the DNA is TGTGCCAGCAGCTTGGTACTAGGGAGTAAGAATGGCTACACCTTC. It encodes CASSLVLGSKNGYTF. This sequence joins TRBV5-4 and TRBJ1-2; D not resolved. The CDR3 is 15 residues long. The germline V gene has CDR1 SGHNT and CDR2 YYREEE (reference sequence). Trimming shortened V by 0 bases and J by 6 bases, and 15 bases separated the two germline ends.

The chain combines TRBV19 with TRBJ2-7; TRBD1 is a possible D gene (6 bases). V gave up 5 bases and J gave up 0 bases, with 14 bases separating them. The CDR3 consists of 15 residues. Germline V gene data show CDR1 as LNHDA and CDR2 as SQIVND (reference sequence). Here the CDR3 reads CASSLLQGNSYEQYF. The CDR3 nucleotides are TGTGCCAGTAGTCTCCTACAGGGCAACTCCTACGAGCAGTACTTC.

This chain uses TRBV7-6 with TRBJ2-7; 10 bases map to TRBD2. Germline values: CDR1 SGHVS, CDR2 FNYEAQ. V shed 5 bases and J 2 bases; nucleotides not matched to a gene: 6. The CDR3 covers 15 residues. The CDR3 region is CASSPGTSETYEQYF. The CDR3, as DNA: TGTGCCAGCAGCCCCGGGACTAGCGAAACCTACGAGCAGTACTTC.

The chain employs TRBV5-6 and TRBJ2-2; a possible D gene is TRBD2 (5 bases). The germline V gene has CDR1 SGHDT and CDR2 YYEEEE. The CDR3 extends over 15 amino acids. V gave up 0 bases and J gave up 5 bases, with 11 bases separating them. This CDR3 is CASSLVRSGTGELFF. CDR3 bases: TGTGCCAGCAGCTTGGTGCGGTCGGGGACCGGGGAGCTGTTTTTT.

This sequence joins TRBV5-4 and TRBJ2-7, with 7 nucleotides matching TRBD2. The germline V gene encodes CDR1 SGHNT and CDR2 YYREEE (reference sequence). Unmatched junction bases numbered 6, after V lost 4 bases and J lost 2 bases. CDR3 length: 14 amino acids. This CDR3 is CASSRLADPYEQYF. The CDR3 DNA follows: TGTGCCAGCAGCCGACTAGCAGATCCCTACGAGCAGTACTTC.

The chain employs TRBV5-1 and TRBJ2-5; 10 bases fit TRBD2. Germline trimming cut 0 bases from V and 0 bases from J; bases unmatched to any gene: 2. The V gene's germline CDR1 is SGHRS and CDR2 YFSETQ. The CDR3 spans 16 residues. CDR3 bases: TGCGCCAGCAGCTTGGGGGGGACTAGCGACCAAGAGACCCAGTACTTC. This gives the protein CASSLGGTSDQETQYF.

The CDR3 loop reads CASSLNAVGRPLSSYNEQFF. The CDR3 DNA reads as TGTGCCAGCAGCCTCAACGCCGTTGGCAGGCCTTTGAGCTCCTACAATGAGCAGTTCTTC. This rearrangement joins TRBV5-4 to TRBJ2-1; D not certain. Germline loops: CDR1 SGHNT, CDR2 YYREEE (reference sequence). Deletions cut 4 bases from V and 0 bases from J, with 26 bases between. The length of the CDR3 is 20 residues.

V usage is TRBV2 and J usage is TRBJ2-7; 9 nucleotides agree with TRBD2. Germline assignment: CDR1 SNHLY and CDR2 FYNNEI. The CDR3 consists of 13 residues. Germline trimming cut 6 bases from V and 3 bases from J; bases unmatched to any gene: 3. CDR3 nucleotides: TGTGCCAGCAGCGCTAGCGGGGTCTACGAGCAGTACTTC. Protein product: CASSASGVYEQYF.